One sample yielded the 27 T cell receptor beta chains listed below, sequenced in a study of CD8+CD57+ T cells in acquired aplastic anemia. CDR3 and TCR beta VDJ profiling relied on a genomic DNA template. TCRdb reprocessed the reads via MiXCR and lists one record per CDR3 protein. The sample includes around 190,000 distinct CDR3 sequences, around 63% seen only once; the top ten take approximately 30%. The sequenced material came from sorted CD4+, CD8+, or CD8+CD57+ T cells (not recorded which) from PBMCs. These receptor sequences come from a human donor in good health.

This clonotype was observed a few times. This chain connects TRBV24-1 to TRBJ2-3; D possibly uses TRBD1 or TRBD2 (5 bases each). In germline, CDR1 is KGHDR, CDR2 SFDVKD. This CDR3 has 14 amino acids. V shed 7 bases and J shed 3 bases, with 13 bases lying between them. In DNA form, the CDR3 reads TGTGCCACCAGCGGATTTTGGGGGACAGATACGCAGTATTTT. This translates into CATSGFWGTDTQYF.

The rearrangement links TRBV7-9 to TRBJ1-6; D uncertain. The V end lost 2 bases, the J end lost 8 bases, and 4 bases lay between the germline ends. This CDR3 spans 12 amino acids. Germline CDR1 and CDR2: SEHNR and FQNEAQ (reference sequence). The CDR3 bases are TGTGCCAGCAGCTTAAAGGATTCACCCCTCCACTTT. This gives the protein CASSLKDSPLHF. Combining the CDR3 with reference TRBV7-9 and TRBJ1-6 gives the whole variable domain DTGVSQNPRHKITKRGQNVTFRCDPISEHNRLYWYRQTLGQGPEFLTYFQNEAQLEKSRLLSDRFSAERPKGSFSTLEIQRTEQGDSAMYLCASSLKDSPLHFGNGTRLTVT.

The rearrangement links TRBV2 to TRBJ1-5, with 7 bases fitting TRBD1. V dropped 8 bases and J dropped 3; count of bases not matched to a gene: 4. Germline V gives CDR1 SNHLY, CDR2 FYNNEI. The CDR3 runs 13 residues. CDR3: CASQGQYNQPQHF. The DNA of the CDR3 is TGTGCCAGCCAGGGACAGTACAATCAGCCCCAGCATTTT.

The genes are TRBV12-5 and TRBJ1-4; unclear D gene. The CDR3 spans 12 residues. The V gene lost 1 base and the J gene lost 8 bases, with 5 bases spanning the gap. The V gene's germline CDR1 is LGHNT and CDR2 FRNRAP. This CDR3 reads CASGLGREKLFF. CDR3 nucleotide sequence: TGTGCTAGTGGTTTGGGGAGGGAAAAACTGTTTTTT.

This clonotype was seen a handful of times. The V and J genes are TRBV29-1 and TRBJ2-5; no definite D call. V lost 4 bases and J 7 bases, leaving 13 bases between the germline ends. CDR3 length: 12 amino acids. Germline V gene data show CDR1 as SQVTM and CDR2 as ANQGSEA. The CDR3 here is CSVVARYGTQYF. CDR3 coding DNA: TGCAGCGTTGTAGCCCGGTATGGGACCCAGTACTTC.

In this sample, this clonotype turned up once. The chain employs TRBV20-1 and TRBJ1-1, with D perhaps TRBD1 (6 bases). CDR3 length equals 14 residues. Germline CDR1 reads DFQATT; CDR2 reads SNEGSKA (reference sequence). Trimming pared 6 bases from V and 3 bases from J, leaving 17 bases between. The CDR3 here is CSAPGGGAHTEAFF. As DNA, the CDR3 is TGCAGTGCCCCTGGGGGGGGGGCGCACACTGAAGCTTTCTTT.

With respect to this clonotype: One junction end disagrees with the germline gene, perhaps due to a read error. The chain uses TRBV5-1 and TRBJ1-1; D uncertain. The CDR3 is 14 residues long. Germline V gene data show CDR1 as SGHRS and CDR2 as YFSETQ. The CDR3 loop is CASSLVAGYTEAFF. CDR3 coding DNA: TGTGCCAGCAGCTTAGTTGCGGGGTACACTGAAGCTTTCTTT. Combining the CDR3 with reference TRBV5-1 and TRBJ1-1 gives the whole variable domain KAGVTQTPRYLIKTRGQQVTLSCSPISGHRSVSWYQQTPGQGLQFLFEYFSETQRNKGNFPGRFSGRQFSNSRSEMNVSTLELGDSALYLCASSLVAGYTEAFFGQGTRLTVV.

V and J are TRBV20-1 and TRBJ2-5, with D unclear. Trimming removed 6 bases at V and 7 bases at J, with 24 bases between. Germline lookup yields CDR1 DFQATT and CDR2 SNEGSKA (reference sequence). CDR3 length: 15 residues. CDR3 sequence reads: CSASSASPTLGTQYF. CDR3 nucleotide sequence: TGCAGTGCCAGCAGTGCATCACCCACGCTCGGGACCCAGTACTTC.

The rearrangement uses TRBV20-1 and TRBJ2-2, with D unresolved. V was shortened by 8 bases and J by 3 bases, with 10 bases between the two germline ends. The CDR3 totals 12 residues. CDR1 is DFQATT, CDR2 SNEGSKA, per germline (reference sequence). The CDR3 nucleotides read TGCAGTTACTCAGAGTACACCGGGGAGCTGTTTTTT. Translation: CSYSEYTGELFF.

The V gene is TRBV4-3, the J gene TRBJ2-7; D not certain. Germline CDR1 reads LGHNA; CDR2 reads YSLEER. V lost 0 bases and J lost 1, with 19 bases in between. This CDR3 comprises 18 residues. DNA of the CDR3: TGCGCCAGCAGCCAAGATAGTCCCCCCAGCACGGCTTCCTACGAGCAGTACTTC. Protein product: CASSQDSPPSTASYEQYF.

This clonotype occurred many times. The CDR3 DNA reads as TGTGCCAGTACCCTGACGACAGGGTCTTTCACCGGGGAGCTGTTTTTT. Protein product: CASTLTTGSFTGELFF. J is TRBJ2-2 and V is TRBV6-5; TRBD1 matches at 7 bases. This CDR3 spans 16 amino acids. CDR1 is MNHEY and CDR2 is SVGAGI in the germline V gene. V shed 9 bases and J 4 bases; nucleotides not matched to a gene: 14.

The chain recombines TRBV10-3 with TRBJ2-7, with D perhaps matching TRBD1 (6 bases). Looked up from germline, CDR1 is ENHRY and CDR2 is SYGVKD. This CDR3 is built from 12 residues. V was pared by 2 bases and J by 10 bases, with 12 bases between. The CDR3 coding sequence is TGTGCCATCAGTGAGCCAAGGACAGTACAGTACTTC. Its translation is CAISEPRTVQYF.

The V call is TRBV20-1, the J call TRBJ1-2; possible D gene TRBD1, 6 bases. CDR1 is DFQATT, CDR2 SNEGSKA, per germline (reference sequence). V shed 0 bases and J shed 0 bases, with 11 bases lying between them. The CDR3 contains 15 residues. Written as DNA, the CDR3 is TGCAGTGCTAGAGAGACAGGTCAAGCTAACTATGGCTACACCTTC. Protein product: CSARETGQANYGYTF.

In its sample, this clonotype was seen many times. The chain uses TRBV14 and TRBJ2-3, with TRBD2 identical over 7 bases. This CDR3 has 18 residues. Losses at the gene ends were 0 bases for V and 1 base for J; bases not matched to a gene: 10. Looked up from germline, CDR1 is SGHDN and CDR2 is FVKESK. The chain's CDR3 is CASSQEDPWEGRTDTQYF. The CDR3 DNA is TGTGCCAGCAGCCAAGAAGACCCGTGGGAGGGTCGCACAGATACGCAGTATTTT.

The V call is TRBV19, the J call TRBJ2-1; D remains ambiguous. Germline CDR1 reads LNHDA; CDR2 reads SQIVND (reference sequence). The CDR3 consists of 13 residues. Deletions cut 6 bases from V and 5 bases from J, with 11 bases between. The CDR3 here is CASRGGGNNEQFF. DNA of the CDR3: TGTGCCAGTAGGGGTGGCGGAAACAATGAGCAGTTCTTC.

This clonotype was detected only once. The rearrangement uses TRBV19 and TRBJ1-1; D not resolved. Germline-derived CDR1 and CDR2 are LNHDA and SQIVND (reference sequence). The CDR3 runs 14 residues. With 10 bases removed from V and 4 bases from J, the gap between germline ends came to 19 bases. The CDR3 nucleotides are TGTGCCACTCTCCCGGTGGGAGGGAGCACTGAAGCTTTCTTT. Protein sequence: CATLPVGGSTEAFF.

This clonotype was picked up a small number of times. A read error may explain this, as a much larger clone is one base away. The rearrangement joins TRBV7-2 to TRBJ2-7; 10 nucleotides match TRBD2. CDR1 and CDR2 (germline): SGHTA, FQGNSA. The CDR3 runs 14 residues. The CDR3 loop is CASSTLAGRPEQHF. The CDR3 DNA is TGTGCCAGCAGTACACTAGCGGGACGCCCCGAGCAGCACTTC.

This clonotype was seen ten or more times. The gene calls are TRBV5-1 and TRBJ1-2; D unclear. The CDR3 runs 12 residues. V lost 0 bases and J 8 bases, leaving 8 bases between the germline ends. The germline V gene encodes CDR1 SGHRS and CDR2 YFSETQ. CDR3 in amino acids: CASSLDGWGYTF. Here the CDR3 DNA reads TGCGCCAGCAGCTTGGACGGATGGGGCTACACCTTC.

The CDR3 here is CASSLSRTGTTYEQYF. CDR3 nucleotides: TGTGCCAGCAGTCTTTCCCGGACAGGGACAACCTACGAGCAGTACTTC. The V gene is TRBV27, the J gene TRBJ2-7; 8 bases are shared with TRBD1. The CDR3 extends over 16 amino acids. V lost 5 bases to trimming and J lost 2 bases; unmatched junction nucleotides: 11. Germline CDR1 MNHEY, CDR2 SMNVEV (reference sequence).

V is TRBV20-1 and J is TRBJ1-5; D not resolved. V was shortened by 1 base and J by 3 bases, with 7 bases between the two germline ends. Germline loops: CDR1 DFQATT, CDR2 SNEGSKA (reference sequence). The CDR3 totals 13 residues. The chain's CDR3 is CSARVANNQPQHF. CDR3 nucleotide sequence: TGCAGTGCTAGAGTGGCAAACAATCAGCCCCAGCATTTT.

V is TRBV20-1 and J is TRBJ1-4; D is undetermined. The V end was cut by 4 bases, the J end by 8 bases, with 17 bases between. The CDR3 covers 14 residues. Germline-derived CDR1 and CDR2 are DFQATT and SNEGSKA (reference sequence). In DNA, the CDR3 is TGCAGTGCTACCCCTTACTCCGGGTCGGAAAAACTGTTTTTT. This codes for CSATPYSGSEKLFF.

This rearrangement joins TRBV29-1 to TRBJ2-1, with 11 bases identical to TRBD2. The trim removed 7 bases at V and 5 bases at J, leaving 7 bases unmatched. The germline V gene has CDR1 SQVTM and CDR2 ANQGSEA. The CDR3 consists of 14 residues. This CDR3 is CSGRLAGNHNEQFF. The CDR3 nucleotides are TGCAGCGGACGACTAGCGGGGAACCACAATGAGCAGTTCTTC.

This clonotype was picked up many times. The V gene is TRBV6-2 or TRBV6-3, the J gene TRBJ1-5, with D unclear. Per the germline V gene, CDR1 is MNHEY and CDR2 is SVGEGT. Trimming removed 7 bases at V and 0 bases at J, with 10 bases between. The CDR3 runs 14 residues. The CDR3 loop reads CASMGSHSNQPQHF. The CDR3 DNA follows: TGTGCCAGCATGGGCAGTCATAGCAATCAGCCCCAGCATTTT.

This chain links TRBV25-1 with TRBJ2-2; D not certain. Between the trimmed V and J ends, which lost 2 bases and 7 bases, there was a span of 8 bases. The CDR3 is 13 amino acids. CDR1 is MGHDK and CDR2 is SYGVNS in the germline V gene. CDR3 protein: CASSERPSGELFF. The CDR3 nucleotides read TGTGCCAGCAGTGAAAGGCCTAGCGGGGAGCTGTTTTTT.

The V call is TRBV19, the J call TRBJ1-5, with 7 bases lining up with TRBD1. V trimming: 3 bases; J trimming: 5 bases; junction bases outside the gene matches: 10. CDR3 size: 16 residues. Germline V gene lookup returns CDR1 LNHDA and CDR2 SQIVND (reference sequence). For the CDR3, the DNA is TGTGCCAGTAGTATGTTACAGGGGACCCTTTATCAGCCCCAGCATTTT. Translated, it gives CASSMLQGTLYQPQHF.

This clonotype has a handful of counts. This chain joins TRBV7-8 and TRBJ2-5; 7 positions match TRBD2. The CDR3 sequence is 15 residues long. Trimming took 0 bases from V and 7 from J; bases not matched to a gene: 8. From germline, CDR1 is SGHVS and CDR2 FQNEAQ. CDR3 nucleotides: TGTGCCAGCAGCTTAGCAGCGGGGACCCCAGTGACCCAGTACTTC. Protein sequence: CASSLAAGTPVTQYF.

The rearrangement links TRBV2 to TRBJ1-3; no clear D. The germline CDR1 and CDR2 sequences are SNHLY and FYNNEI. The CDR3 runs to 12 residues. V was trimmed by 11 bases and J by 0 bases, leaving 8 bases between them. The CDR3: CAERSSGNTIYF. The CDR3 nucleotides read TGTGCCGAGAGGTCCTCTGGAAACACCATATATTTT.